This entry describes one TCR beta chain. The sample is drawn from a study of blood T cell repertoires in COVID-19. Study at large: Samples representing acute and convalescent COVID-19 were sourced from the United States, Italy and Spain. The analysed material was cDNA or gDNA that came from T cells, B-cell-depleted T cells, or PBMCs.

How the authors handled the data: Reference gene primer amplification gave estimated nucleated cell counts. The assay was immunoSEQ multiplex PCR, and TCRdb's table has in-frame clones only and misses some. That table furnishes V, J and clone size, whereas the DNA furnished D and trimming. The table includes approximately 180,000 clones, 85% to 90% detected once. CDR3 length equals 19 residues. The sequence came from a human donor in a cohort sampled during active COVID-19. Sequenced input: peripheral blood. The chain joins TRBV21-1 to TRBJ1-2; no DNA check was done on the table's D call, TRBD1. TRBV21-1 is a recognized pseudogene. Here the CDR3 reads CASSKRKDRDRTYNYGYTF. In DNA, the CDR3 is TGTGCCAGCAGCAAAAGGAAGGACCGGGACAGAACTTATAACTATGGCTACACCTTC.